Below are 27 T cell receptor beta chains sequenced from a single sample in a study of blood T cell repertoires in COVID-19 (dated by TCRdb to the early 2020s). The protocol used for the library was the immunoSEQ multiplex PCR assay. The table was pulled from immuneACCESS by TCRdb, which kept in-frame rearrangements only. Such tables lose some clones; where checked, under half of the loss comes from unresolved V genes, and the rest has no known cause. A total of about 300,000 clones appear in this sample, around nine tenths of them only once. The ten largest make up approximately 2% of the sample. Sequenced: peripheral blood. The source is a woman aged 25 to 39 with COVID-19, enrolled during active disease.

The chain carries TRBV4-1 and TRBJ1-2, with TRBD1 as a possible D gene (6 bases). Germline CDR1 MGHRA, CDR2 YSYEKL. The CDR3 runs to 15 residues. V was clipped by 1 base and J by 7 bases, with 16 bases between them. The CDR3 nucleotides are TGCGCCAGCAGCCAAGGCGAAGGGGGTGTTCGTGGCTACACCTTC. Residues: CASSQGEGGVRGYTF.

The V and J genes are TRBV5-1 and TRBJ1-1; no clear D gene. The CDR3 runs 15 residues. Trimming removed 0 bases from V and 3 bases from J, with 12 bases in between. Germline CDR1 SGHRS, CDR2 YFSETQ. The CDR3 DNA is TGCGCCAGCAGCTTGGGCGCGGGCTGGGACACTGAAGCTTTCTTT. Residues: CASSLGAGWDTEAFF.

The CDR3 nucleotides read TGTGCCAGCAGCCTACAAGGACCACAGGGTGGTTCACCCCTCCACTTT. This gives the protein CASSLQGPQGGSPLHF. The chain couples TRBV2 to TRBJ1-6; TRBD1 is a possible D gene (6 bases). The CDR3 has 16 residues. Germline V gives CDR1 SNHLY, CDR2 FYNNEI. Deletions cut 6 bases from V and 9 bases from J, with 21 bases between. The full variable domain, rest sourced from reference TRBV2 and TRBJ1-6, is EPEVTQTPSHQVTQMGQEVILRCVPISNHLYFYWYRQILGQKVEFLVSFYNNEISEKSEIFDDQFSVERPDGSNFTLKIRSTKLEDSAMYFCASSLQGPQGGSPLHFGNGTRLTVT.

The rearrangement uses TRBV4-3 and TRBJ2-3; a weak D match, TRBD1 (6 bases). V shed 3 bases and J shed 3 bases, with 10 bases lying between them. This CDR3 spans 14 amino acids. Germline loops: CDR1 LGHNA, CDR2 YSLEER. The CDR3 nucleotides read TGCGCCAGCAGCCAGGGGGCGAGGACAGATACGCAGTATTTT. It codes for CASSQGARTDTQYF.

V and J are TRBV28 and TRBJ2-2; TRBD1 matches at 7 bases. The CDR3 runs to 16 residues. After removal of 7 bases from V and 5 bases from J, the junction contained 13 bases not matched to a gene. Germline values: CDR1 MDHEN, CDR2 SYDVKM. As DNA, the CDR3 is TGTGCCAGCAACAAATATCCCGGGACAGTGACCGGGGAGCTGTTTTTT. This encodes CASNKYPGTVTGELFF. The full variable domain, its missing parts supplied by reference TRBV28 and TRBJ2-2, is DVKVTQSSRYLVKRTGEKVFLECVQDMDHENMFWYRQDPGLGLRLIYFSYDVKMKEKGDIPEGYSVSREKKERFSLILESASTNQTSMYLCASNKYPGTVTGELFFGEGSRLTVL.

The rearrangement joins TRBV19 to TRBJ1-2; unclear D gene. Germline lookup yields CDR1 LNHDA and CDR2 SQIVND (reference sequence). V was trimmed by 7 bases and J by 7 bases, leaving 16 bases between them. The CDR3 has 13 residues. The CDR3 bases are TGTGCCAGTAAGGAGGGCCCTTATGGTGGCTACACCTTC. It codes for CASKEGPYGGYTF.

The rearrangement links TRBV11-3 to TRBJ2-7; 7 nucleotides line up with TRBD1. The CDR3 covers 16 residues. Trimming at V came to 4 bases and at J to 0 bases, leaving 9 bases not matched to a gene. Germline CDR1 SGHNT, CDR2 YENEEA. This CDR3 reads CASSSQGSGASYEQYF. The CDR3 nucleotides read TGTGCCAGCAGCTCACAGGGGAGTGGGGCCTCCTACGAGCAGTACTTC.

A word on this clone: The sample contains more than one DNA sequence encoding this CDR3. The V call is TRBV12-3 or TRBV12-4, the J call TRBJ2-3; the match to TRBD2 covers 7 bases. The CDR3 has 13 residues. Unmatched junction bases numbered 2, after V lost 5 bases and J lost 3 bases. The CDR3 is CASSRDYTDTQYF. The CDR3 DNA follows: TGTGCCAGCAGTCGGGACTATACAGATACGCAGTATTTT.

This clone was detected only a few times. This chain connects TRBV15 to TRBJ1-2; D is perhaps TRBD1 (5 bases). V was shortened by 5 bases and J by 2 bases, with 15 bases between the two germline ends. CDR1 is LNHNV and CDR2 is YYDKDF in the germline V gene (reference sequence). CDR3 length: 15 amino acids. Written as DNA, the CDR3 is TGTGCCACCAGCGCCCCGACCGCAGGGAACTATGGCTACACCTTC. Its translation: CATSAPTAGNYGYTF.

The chain has TRBV6-6 and TRBJ1-2; perhaps TRBD1 as D (5 bases). CDR1 and CDR2 (germline): MNHNY, SVGAGI (reference sequence). Trimming pared 11 bases from V and 6 bases from J, leaving 16 bases between. The CDR3 has 12 amino acids. In DNA, the CDR3 is TGTGCCGGACGCGGACAACTGGATGGCTACACCTTC. It yields the protein CAGRGQLDGYTF.

The chain has TRBV25-1 and TRBJ2-5; weak D call: TRBD2 (6 bases). V dropped 0 bases and J dropped 0 bases, with 8 bases sitting between them. The CDR3 spans 15 residues. Germline CDR1 and CDR2: MGHDK and SYGVNS. In DNA, the CDR3 is TGTGCCAGCAGTGAATACCGGGGGTACCAAGAGACCCAGTACTTC. As protein: CASSEYRGYQETQYF.

This clone has just a few counts. Just one base apart from a much larger clone, this may be a read error. The gene calls are TRBV3-1 (or the pseudogene TRBV3-2) and TRBJ1-1; 7 positions match TRBD1. Germline V gene data show CDR1 as LGHDT and CDR2 as YNNKEL (reference sequence). The V gene end was trimmed by 6 bases and the J gene end by 1 base; junction bases not matched to a gene: 2. This CDR3 contains 13 residues. Here the CDR3 reads CASSGDRNTEAFF. The CDR3 region has the DNA TGTGCCAGCAGTGGGGACAGGAACACTGAAGCTTTCTTT.

This clone has just one count. This chain links TRBV5-1 with TRBJ2-3; 10 bases are shared with TRBD2. Germline CDR1 SGHRS, CDR2 YFSETQ. This CDR3 spans 16 amino acids. V trimming: 5 bases; J trimming: 0 bases; junction bases outside the gene matches: 6. CDR3 in amino acids: CASSFSGGPSTDTQYF. DNA of the CDR3: TGCGCCAGCAGTTTTAGCGGGGGGCCGAGCACAGATACGCAGTATTTT.

The chain recombines TRBV11-3 with TRBJ1-6; perhaps TRBD1 as D (6 bases). The CDR3 has 14 residues. Trimming cost V 3 bases and J 7 bases, with 10 bases left between them. Per germline, CDR1 SGHNT and CDR2 YENEEA. CDR3 DNA: TGTGCCAGCAGCTTCGGACAGCCAAATTCACCCCTCCACTTT. Its protein is CASSFGQPNSPLHF.

This chain uses TRBV5-6 with TRBJ2-1, with 10 bases lining up with TRBD1. This CDR3 comprises 14 residues. Germline lookup yields CDR1 SGHDT and CDR2 YYEEEE. J was trimmed by 7 bases and V by 4 bases; bases with no gene match: 5. CDR3 DNA sequence: TGTGCCAGCAGCCTGACAGGGGGCAAAAATGAGCAGTTCTTC. It specifies CASSLTGGKNEQFF.

V and J are TRBV2 and TRBJ1-6; D is unclear. The germline V gene has CDR1 SNHLY and CDR2 FYNNEI. Trimming stripped 6 bases from V and 8 bases from J, with 5 bases between. This CDR3 is built from 11 residues. CDR3 DNA: TGTGCCAGCAGCCCCGATTCACCCCTCCACTTT. Amino acids: CASSPDSPLHF.

This chain connects TRBV5-1 to TRBJ1-5, with D tentatively TRBD1 (6 bases). The V end was cut by 4 bases, the J end by 4 bases, with 9 bases between. From germline, CDR1 is SGHRS and CDR2 YFSETQ. The CDR3 length is 13 residues. The CDR3 is CASSQQGNQPQHF. CDR3 nucleotide sequence: TGCGCCAGCAGCCAACAGGGAAATCAGCCCCAGCATTTT.

This chain connects TRBV3-1 (or the pseudogene TRBV3-2) to TRBJ1-2, with TRBD1 as a possible D gene (6 bases). This CDR3 comprises 16 residues. Germline V gene data show CDR1 as LGHDT and CDR2 as YNNKEL (reference sequence). Trimming took 0 bases from V and 6 from J, leaving 17 bases between them. CDR3 nucleotide sequence: TGTGCCAGCAGCCAAGATCTTACAGGGCTCCCCGATGGCTACACCTTC. This sequence encodes CASSQDLTGLPDGYTF.

This chain uses TRBV6-5 with TRBJ1-2, with 9 bases fitting TRBD1. CDR1 is MNHEY, CDR2 SVGAGI, per germline. Losses at the gene ends were 5 bases for V and 4 bases for J; bases not matched to a gene: 5. The CDR3 length is 14 residues. The CDR3 nucleotides read TGTGCCAGCAGTAACAGGGGGCTGGGCTATGGCTACACCTTC. Translation: CASSNRGLGYGYTF.

This sequence joins TRBV18 and TRBJ2-3; 9 bases agree with TRBD2. This CDR3 contains 18 residues. Per the germline V gene, CDR1 is KGHSH and CDR2 is LQKENI. Trimming cost V 3 bases and J 3 bases; bases outside gene matches: 13. The CDR3 bases are TGTGCCAGCTCACCGTCTCGTCTAAGGACTAGCGCTACAGATACGCAGTATTTT. Translation: CASSPSRLRTSATDTQYF. The whole variable domain, filled in from reference TRBV18 and TRBJ2-3, reads NAGVMQNPRHLVRRRGQEARLRCSPMKGHSHVYWYRQLPEEGLKFMVYLQKENIIDESGMPKERFSAEFPKEGPSILRIQQVVRGDSAAYFCASSPSRLRTSATDTQYFGPGTRLTVL.

V usage is TRBV2 and J usage is TRBJ1-1, with no clear D. Deletions cut 6 bases from V and 5 bases from J, with 13 bases between. Germline lookup yields CDR1 SNHLY and CDR2 FYNNEI. This CDR3 has 13 amino acids. The CDR3 here is CASRPLRETEAFF. CDR3 coding DNA: TGTGCCAGCAGGCCTCTAAGGGAGACTGAAGCTTTCTTT.

V usage is TRBV4-1 and J usage is TRBJ1-1, with a tentative D call TRBD1 (6 bases). This CDR3 is built from 16 residues. V shed 1 base and J shed 7 bases, with 19 bases lying between them. CDR1 and CDR2 from the germline V gene are MGHRA and YSYEKL. The chain's CDR3 is CASSQVAGQGQSEAFF. The DNA of the CDR3 is TGCGCCAGCAGCCAAGTGGCAGGGCAAGGACAGAGTGAAGCTTTCTTT.

The chain recombines TRBV7-2 with TRBJ2-2; maybe TRBD1 (6 bases). Germline V gene data show CDR1 as SGHTA and CDR2 as FQGNSA. The CDR3 contains 14 residues. Trimming shortened V by 5 bases and J by 2 bases, and 9 bases separated the two germline ends. The CDR3 coding sequence is TGTGCCAGCAGCCCGGACAGAAACACCGGGGAGCTGTTTTTT. Its protein is CASSPDRNTGELFF.

As DNA, the CDR3 is TGTGCCAGCACGGGGGGCAGGACAGACTATGGCTACACCTTC. Protein product: CASTGGRTDYGYTF. This sequence joins TRBV7-2 and TRBJ1-2; maybe TRBD1 (6 bases). Germline loops: CDR1 SGHTA, CDR2 FQGNSA. The CDR3 is 14 residues long. V was pared by 7 bases and J by 3 bases, with 15 bases between.

The rearrangement links TRBV5-6 to TRBJ1-6, with D uncertain. Germline CDR1 SGHDT, CDR2 YYEEEE. This CDR3 has 15 residues. The V end lost 2 bases, the J end lost 8 bases, and 14 bases lay between the germline ends. CDR3 region: CASSLGGSLDSPLHF. CDR3 DNA sequence: TGTGCCAGCAGCTTAGGAGGGTCCTTGGATTCACCCCTCCACTTT.

Written as DNA, the CDR3 is TGTGCCAGCAGTGAGACAGAGAACTATGGCTACACCTTC. Its translation is CASSETENYGYTF. J is TRBJ1-2 and V is TRBV6-1; weak D call: TRBD1 (5 bases). The CDR3 has 13 residues. Trimming removed 3 bases from V and 2 bases from J, with 7 bases in between. The germline CDR1 and CDR2 sequences are MNHNS and SASEGT.

This clone has just a few counts. The chain combines TRBV5-1 with TRBJ1-3; D remains ambiguous. The ends were cut back, 4 bases at V and 0 bases at J, with 11 bases in the middle. The CDR3 totals 15 residues. Germline V gene sequence: CDR1 SGHRS, CDR2 YFSETQ. For the CDR3, the DNA is TGCGCCAGCAGCCCGGAGGGTTACTCTGGAAACACCATATATTTT. Its protein is CASSPEGYSGNTIYF. The whole variable domain, filled in from reference TRBV5-1 and TRBJ1-3, reads KAGVTQTPRYLIKTRGQQVTLSCSPISGHRSVSWYQQTPGQGLQFLFEYFSETQRNKGNFPGRFSGRQFSNSRSEMNVSTLELGDSALYLCASSPEGYSGNTIYFGEGSWLTVV.